The following is a TCR beta chain sequence with its context. These data originate in a study of T cells after posttransplantation cyclophosphamide. The CDR3 contains 14 residues. V lost 0 bases and J lost 2; bases outside the gene matches: 2. Germline V gene lookup returns CDR1 SGDLS and CDR2 YYNGEE. Sequencing used immunoSEQ multiplex PCR; TCRdb keeps in-frame clones, though not all of them. Seen here are about 15,000 clones, 85% to 95% observed once, and the top ten hold 0.27%. Cells defined as naive were viable CD3+CD4+ or CD3+CD8+ and CCR7+CD45RA+CD45RO-CD95-CD27+CD28+. V and J are TRBV9 and TRBJ2-7; 7 nucleotides line up with TRBD2. The origin of this receptor is a woman between 50 and 59 years old in good health and a related stem cell transplant donor. Sequenced input: naive CD4+ T cells sorted from blood. The CDR3 loop reads CASSVGTRAYEQYF. The CDR3 DNA is TGTGCCAGCAGCGTAGGGACTAGGGCCTACGAGCAGTACTTC.